The source of this TCR beta chain is a study of T cells in tumors and immune-related adverse events. Trimming shortened V by 4 bases and J by 7 bases, and 20 bases separated the two germline ends. The CDR3 covers 15 residues. Germline V gives CDR1 SGHNT, CDR2 YYREEE (reference sequence). Measured with immunoSEQ multiplex PCR; TCRdb has only the in-frame clones, and not every one. The table shows 4,500 or so clones, with roughly four fifths occurring only once. Source: skin tissue, taken from a patient treated with anti-PD-1 therapy. The chain employs TRBV5-4 and TRBJ2-5; tentatively, D is TRBD1 or TRBD2 (5 bases each). This sequence was found in a female donor with metastatic renal cell carcinoma. CDR3 DNA: TGTGCCAGCAGCCCGGAGGACACCAGGTCGGGGACCCAGTACTTC. Amino acid sequence: CASSPEDTRSGTQYF.